This paragraph reports one T cell receptor (beta chain). In germline, CDR1 is LGHNA, CDR2 YSLEER. V was trimmed by 2 bases and J by 0 bases, leaving 11 bases between them. CDR3 length: 16 amino acids. The sample comes from a study of blood T cell repertoires in COVID-19. Study context: Acute and convalescent COVID-19 samples came from the United States, Italy and Spain. The analysed material was cDNA or gDNA that came from T cells, B-cell-depleted T cells, or PBMCs.

Methods used by the authors: Amplification with reference gene primers provided the estimates of nucleated cell counts. Using immunoSEQ multiplex PCR, the repertoire was profiled, and TCRdb retains in-frame clones only, with some absent. V, J and clone size are taken as reported in that table, and D and trimming were inferred from the DNA itself. The sample records about 160,000 clones, over 80% being singletons. This clonotype originated in a woman aged 60-75 years with acute or convalescent COVID-19. This sequence joins TRBV4-3 and TRBJ1-3; D possibly corresponds to TRBD1 (6 bases). Sequenced material: peripheral blood. This CDR3 is CASSQSGQRSGNTIYF. The CDR3 nucleotides are TGCGCCAGCAGCCAAAGCGGACAGCGCTCTGGAAACACCATATATTTT.